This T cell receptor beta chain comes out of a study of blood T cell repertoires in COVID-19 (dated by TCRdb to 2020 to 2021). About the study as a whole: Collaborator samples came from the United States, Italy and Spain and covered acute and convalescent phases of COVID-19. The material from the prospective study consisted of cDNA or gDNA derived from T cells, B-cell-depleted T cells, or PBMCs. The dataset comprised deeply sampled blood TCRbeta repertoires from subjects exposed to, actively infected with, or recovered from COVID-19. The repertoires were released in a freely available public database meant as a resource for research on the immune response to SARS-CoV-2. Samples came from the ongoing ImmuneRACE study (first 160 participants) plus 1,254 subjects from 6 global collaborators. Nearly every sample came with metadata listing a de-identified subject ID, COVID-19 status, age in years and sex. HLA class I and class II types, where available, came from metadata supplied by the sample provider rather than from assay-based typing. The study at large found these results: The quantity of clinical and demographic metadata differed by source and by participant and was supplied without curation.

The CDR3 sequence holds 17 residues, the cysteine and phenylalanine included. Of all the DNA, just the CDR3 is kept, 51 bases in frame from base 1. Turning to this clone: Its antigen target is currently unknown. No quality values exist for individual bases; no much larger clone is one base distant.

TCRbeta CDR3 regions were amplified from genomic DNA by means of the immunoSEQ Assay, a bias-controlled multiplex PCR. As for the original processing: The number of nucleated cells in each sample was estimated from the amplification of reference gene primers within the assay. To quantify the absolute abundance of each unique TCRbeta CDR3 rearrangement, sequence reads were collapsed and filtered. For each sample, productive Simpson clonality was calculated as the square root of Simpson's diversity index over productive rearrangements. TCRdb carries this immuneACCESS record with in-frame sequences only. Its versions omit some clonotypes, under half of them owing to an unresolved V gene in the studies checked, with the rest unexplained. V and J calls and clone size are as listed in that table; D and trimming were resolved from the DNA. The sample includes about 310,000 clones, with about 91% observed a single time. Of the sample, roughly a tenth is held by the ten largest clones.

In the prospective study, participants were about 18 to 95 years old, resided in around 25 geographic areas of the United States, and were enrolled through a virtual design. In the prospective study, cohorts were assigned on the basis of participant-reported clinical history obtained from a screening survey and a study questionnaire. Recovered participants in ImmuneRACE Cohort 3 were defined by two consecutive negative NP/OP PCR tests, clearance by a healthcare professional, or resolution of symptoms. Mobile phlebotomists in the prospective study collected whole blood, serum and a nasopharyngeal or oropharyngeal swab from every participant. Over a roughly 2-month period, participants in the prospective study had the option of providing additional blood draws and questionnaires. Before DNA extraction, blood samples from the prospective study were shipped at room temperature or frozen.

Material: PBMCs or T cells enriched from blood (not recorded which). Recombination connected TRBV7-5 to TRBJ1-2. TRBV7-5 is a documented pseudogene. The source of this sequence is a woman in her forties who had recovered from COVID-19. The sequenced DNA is TGTGCCAGAAGCTTAGCAGTCCCTAGACGAGAAAACTATGGCTACACCTTC. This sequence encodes CARSLAVPRRENYGYTF.